The TCR beta chain described here comes from a study of T cells in pancreatic ductal adenocarcinoma. Study-level findings and limits: This surgical cohort overrepresents the minority presenting with early-stage disease. Tumor-versus-blood clonality comparisons may be biased toward lower tumor diversity. No significant tumor-blood clonality difference; means were about 0.1 and 0.065.

Concerning this clone: Antigen specificity is unknown.

Selected pancreatic ductal adenocarcinoma patients had undergone surgery without neoadjuvant therapy. This CDR3 has 13 amino acids. Between the trimmed V and J ends, which lost 2 bases and 6 bases, there was a span of 8 bases. Germline assignment: CDR1 SGHVS and CDR2 FQNEAQ. Sequencing used immunoSEQ multiplex PCR; TCRdb keeps in-frame clones, though not all of them. The sample yields about 100,000 clones, over 90% seen once. The sequenced material came from PBMCs. The V call is TRBV7-8, the J call TRBJ2-4; TRBD1 is a possible D gene (6 bases). The source of this sequence is a human donor with pancreatic ductal adenocarcinoma. The CDR3 DNA sequence: TGTGCCAGCAGCTTACAGGGGACAAACATTCAGTACTTC. Its translation is CASSLQGTNIQYF. Using reference TRBV7-8 and TRBJ2-4 for the parts outside the CDR3, the full variable domain is GAGVSQSPRYKVAKRGQDVALRCDPISGHVSLFWYQQALGQGPEFLTYFQNEAQLDKSGLPSDRFFAERPEGSVSTLKIQRTQQEDSAVYLCASSLQGTNIQYFGAGTRLSVL.